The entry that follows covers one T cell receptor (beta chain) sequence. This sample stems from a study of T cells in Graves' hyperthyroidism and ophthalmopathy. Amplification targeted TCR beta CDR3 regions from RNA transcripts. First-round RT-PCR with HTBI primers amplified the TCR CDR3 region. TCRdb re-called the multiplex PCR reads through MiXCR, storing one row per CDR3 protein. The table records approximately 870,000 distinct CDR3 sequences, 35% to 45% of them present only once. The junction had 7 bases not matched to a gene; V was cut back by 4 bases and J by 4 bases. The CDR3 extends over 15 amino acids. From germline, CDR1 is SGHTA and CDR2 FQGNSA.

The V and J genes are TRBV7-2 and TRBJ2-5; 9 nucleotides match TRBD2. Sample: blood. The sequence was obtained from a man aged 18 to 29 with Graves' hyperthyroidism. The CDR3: CASSSIAGAIETQYF. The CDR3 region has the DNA TGTGCCAGCAGCTCCATAGCGGGGGCAATAGAGACCCAGTACTTC.